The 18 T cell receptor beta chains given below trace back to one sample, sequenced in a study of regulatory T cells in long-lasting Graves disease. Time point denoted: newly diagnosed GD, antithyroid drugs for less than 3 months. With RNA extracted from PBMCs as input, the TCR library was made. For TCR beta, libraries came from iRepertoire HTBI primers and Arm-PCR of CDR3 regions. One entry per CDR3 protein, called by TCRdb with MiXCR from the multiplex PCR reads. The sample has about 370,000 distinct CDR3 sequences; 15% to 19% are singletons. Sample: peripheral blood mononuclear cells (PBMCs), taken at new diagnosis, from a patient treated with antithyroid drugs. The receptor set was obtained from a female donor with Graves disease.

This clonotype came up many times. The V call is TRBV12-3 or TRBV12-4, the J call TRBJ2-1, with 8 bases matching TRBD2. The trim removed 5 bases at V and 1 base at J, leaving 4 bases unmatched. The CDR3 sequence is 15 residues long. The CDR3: CASSSGSGSYNEQFF. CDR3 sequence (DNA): TGTGCCAGCAGTAGCGGGAGCGGATCCTACAATGAGCAGTTCTTC.

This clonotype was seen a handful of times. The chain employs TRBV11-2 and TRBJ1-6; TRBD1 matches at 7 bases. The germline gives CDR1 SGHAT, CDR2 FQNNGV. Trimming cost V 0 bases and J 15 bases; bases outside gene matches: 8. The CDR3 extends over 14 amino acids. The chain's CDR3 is CASSLEGTAKGLHF. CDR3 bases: TGTGCCAGCAGCTTAGAAGGGACAGCTAAAGGCCTCCACTTT.

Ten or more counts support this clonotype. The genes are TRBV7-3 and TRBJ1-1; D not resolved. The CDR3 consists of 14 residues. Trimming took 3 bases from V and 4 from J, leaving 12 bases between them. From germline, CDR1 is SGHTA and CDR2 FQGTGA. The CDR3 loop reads CASSLKVRSTEAFF. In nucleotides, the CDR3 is TGTGCCAGCAGCTTGAAGGTTAGGAGCACTGAAGCTTTCTTT.

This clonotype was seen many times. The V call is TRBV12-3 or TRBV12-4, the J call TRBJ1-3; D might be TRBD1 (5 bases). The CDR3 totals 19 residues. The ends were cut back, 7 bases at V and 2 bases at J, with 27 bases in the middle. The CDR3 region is CASILEGDRRPKTGNTIYF. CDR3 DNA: TGTGCCAGCATCCTTGAAGGGGACCGCCGACCCAAAACTGGAAACACCATATATTTT.

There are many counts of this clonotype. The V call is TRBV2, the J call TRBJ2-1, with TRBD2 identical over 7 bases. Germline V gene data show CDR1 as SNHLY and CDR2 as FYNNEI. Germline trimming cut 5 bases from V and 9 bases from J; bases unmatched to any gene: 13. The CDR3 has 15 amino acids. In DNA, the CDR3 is TGTGCCAGCAGTATGTGGGCGGGAGCGGACGGTGAGCAGTTCTTC. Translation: CASSMWAGADGEQFF.

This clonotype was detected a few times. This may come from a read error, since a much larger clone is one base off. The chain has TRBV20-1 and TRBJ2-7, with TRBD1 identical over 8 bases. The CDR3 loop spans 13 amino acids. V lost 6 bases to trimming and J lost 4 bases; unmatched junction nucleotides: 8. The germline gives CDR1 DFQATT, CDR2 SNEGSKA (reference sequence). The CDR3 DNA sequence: TGCAGTGCCCAGGGGGCGGCGGGTTACGAGCAGTACTTC. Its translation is CSAQGAAGYEQYF.

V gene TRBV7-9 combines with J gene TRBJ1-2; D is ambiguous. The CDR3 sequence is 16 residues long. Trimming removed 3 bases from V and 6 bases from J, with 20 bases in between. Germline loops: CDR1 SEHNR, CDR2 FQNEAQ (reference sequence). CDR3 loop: CASSFGLDGGLHGYTF. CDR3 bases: TGTGCCAGCAGCTTTGGGTTAGACGGTGGACTCCATGGCTACACCTTC.

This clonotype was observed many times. CDR3 coding DNA: TGTGCCAGCAGTCCCGCTGGGGATAACACCGGGGAGCTGTTTTTT. Its protein is CASSPAGDNTGELFF. The chain links TRBV6-4 to TRBJ2-2; D gene uncertain. The CDR3 covers 15 residues. CDR1 and CDR2 from the germline V gene are MRHNA and SNTAGT. V lost 5 bases and J 2 bases, leaving 12 bases between the germline ends.

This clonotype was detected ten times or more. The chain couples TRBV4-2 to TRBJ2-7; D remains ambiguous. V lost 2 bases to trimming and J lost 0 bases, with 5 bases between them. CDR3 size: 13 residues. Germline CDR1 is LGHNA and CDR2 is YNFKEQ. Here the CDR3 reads CASSQSSSYEQYF. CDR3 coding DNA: TGTGCCAGCAGCCAATCTAGCTCCTACGAGCAGTACTTC.

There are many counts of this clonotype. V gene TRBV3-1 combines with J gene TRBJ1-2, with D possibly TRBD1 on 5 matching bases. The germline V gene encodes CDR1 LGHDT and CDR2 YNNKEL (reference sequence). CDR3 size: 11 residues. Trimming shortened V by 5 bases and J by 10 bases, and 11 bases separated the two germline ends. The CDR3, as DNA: TGTGCCAGCAGCTCGCTCAGGGACTACACCTTC. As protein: CASSSLRDYTF.

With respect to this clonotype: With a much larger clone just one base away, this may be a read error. The CDR3 coding sequence is TGTGGCAGTAACCCCGGGGGACAGGGGCCGAAAACTGAAGCTTTCTTT. Translating it yields CGSNPGGQGPKTEAFF. The chain recombines TRBV19 with TRBJ1-1; 10 bases agree with TRBD1. From germline, CDR1 is LNHDA and CDR2 SQIVND (reference sequence). This CDR3 comprises 16 residues.

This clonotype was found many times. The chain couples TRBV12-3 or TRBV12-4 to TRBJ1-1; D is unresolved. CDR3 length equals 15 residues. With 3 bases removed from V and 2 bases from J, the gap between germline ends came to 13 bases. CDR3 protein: CASSFSSGDNTEAFF. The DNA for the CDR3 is TGTGCCAGCAGTTTCAGTTCTGGGGATAACACTGAAGCTTTCTTT.

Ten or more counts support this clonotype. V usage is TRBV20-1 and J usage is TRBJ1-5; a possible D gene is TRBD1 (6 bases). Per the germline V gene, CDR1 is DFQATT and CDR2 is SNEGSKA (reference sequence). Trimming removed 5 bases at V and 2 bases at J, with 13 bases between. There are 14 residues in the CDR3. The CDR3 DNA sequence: TGCAGTGCTTTCAGGGGCGGTGGCAATCAGCCCCAGCATTTT. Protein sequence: CSAFRGGGNQPQHF.

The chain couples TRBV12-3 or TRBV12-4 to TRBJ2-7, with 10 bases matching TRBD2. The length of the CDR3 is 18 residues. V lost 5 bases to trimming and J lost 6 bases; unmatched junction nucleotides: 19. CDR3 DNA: TGTGCCAGCAGTCTCCAGCGAAGCGGGAGGGCCCTGGCGGGCGAGCAGTACTTC. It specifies CASSLQRSGRALAGEQYF.

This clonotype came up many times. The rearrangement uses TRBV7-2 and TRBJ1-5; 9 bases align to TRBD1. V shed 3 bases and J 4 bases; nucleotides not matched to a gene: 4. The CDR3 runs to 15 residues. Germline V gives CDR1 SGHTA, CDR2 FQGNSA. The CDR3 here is CASSFEDRGNQPQHF. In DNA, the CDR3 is TGTGCCAGCAGCTTCGAGGACAGGGGAAATCAGCCCCAGCATTTT.

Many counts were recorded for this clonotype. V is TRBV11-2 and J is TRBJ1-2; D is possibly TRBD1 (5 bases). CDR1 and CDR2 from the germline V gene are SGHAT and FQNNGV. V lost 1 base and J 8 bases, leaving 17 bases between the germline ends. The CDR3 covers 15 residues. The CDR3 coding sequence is TGTGCCAGCAGCTTAGGACAGCCGGGGGTGTGGGGCTACACCTTC. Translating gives CASSLGQPGVWGYTF. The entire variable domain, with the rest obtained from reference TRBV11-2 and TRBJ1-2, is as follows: EAGVAQSPRYKIIEKRQSVAFWCNPISGHATLYWYQQILGQGPKLLIQFQNNGVVDDSQLPKDRFSAERLKGVDSTLKIQPAKLEDSAVYLCASSLGQPGVWGYTFGSGTRLTVV.

The CDR3 protein is CASASPKPQPFYYEQYF. The CDR3 coding sequence is TGTGCCAGCGCATCCCCGAAGCCCCAACCTTTCTACTACGAGCAGTACTTC. The rearrangement uses TRBV6-1 and TRBJ2-7, with no clear D. V was pared by 8 bases and J by 3 bases, with 26 bases between. The CDR3 is 17 residues long. The germline V gene has CDR1 MNHNS and CDR2 SASEGT.

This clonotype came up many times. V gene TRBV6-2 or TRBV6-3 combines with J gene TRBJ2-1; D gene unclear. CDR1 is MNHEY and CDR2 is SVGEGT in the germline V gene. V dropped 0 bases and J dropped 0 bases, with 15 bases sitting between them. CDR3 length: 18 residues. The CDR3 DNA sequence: TGTGCCAGCAGTTACTCGGGGAAAAGCCCCGTCTCCTACAATGAGCAGTTCTTC. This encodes CASSYSGKSPVSYNEQFF.